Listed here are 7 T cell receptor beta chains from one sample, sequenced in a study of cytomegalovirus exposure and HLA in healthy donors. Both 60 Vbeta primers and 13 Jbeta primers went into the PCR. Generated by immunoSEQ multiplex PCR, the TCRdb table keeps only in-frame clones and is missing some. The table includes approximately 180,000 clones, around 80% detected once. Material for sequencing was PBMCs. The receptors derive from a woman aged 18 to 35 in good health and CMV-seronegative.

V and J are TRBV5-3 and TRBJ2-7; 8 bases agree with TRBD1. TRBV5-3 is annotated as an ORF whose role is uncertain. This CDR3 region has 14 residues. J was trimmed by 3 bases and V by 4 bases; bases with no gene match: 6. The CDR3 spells CARSPLTGVYEQYV. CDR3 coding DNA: TGTGCCAGAAGCCCGTTGACAGGGGTCTACGAGCAGTACGTC.

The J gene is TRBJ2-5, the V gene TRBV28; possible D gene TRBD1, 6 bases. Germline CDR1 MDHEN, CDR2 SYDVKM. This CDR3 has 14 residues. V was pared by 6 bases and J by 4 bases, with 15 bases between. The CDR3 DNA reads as TGTGCCAGCAGATTACAGGGCCTGGGAGAGACCCAGTACTTC. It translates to CASRLQGLGETQYF.

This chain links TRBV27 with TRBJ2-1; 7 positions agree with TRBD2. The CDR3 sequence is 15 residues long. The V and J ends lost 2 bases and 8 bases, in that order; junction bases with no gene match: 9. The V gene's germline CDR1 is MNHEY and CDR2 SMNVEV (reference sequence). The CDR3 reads CASSLILAQWDEQFF. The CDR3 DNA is TGTGCCAGCAGTTTAATACTAGCGCAATGGGATGAGCAGTTCTTC.

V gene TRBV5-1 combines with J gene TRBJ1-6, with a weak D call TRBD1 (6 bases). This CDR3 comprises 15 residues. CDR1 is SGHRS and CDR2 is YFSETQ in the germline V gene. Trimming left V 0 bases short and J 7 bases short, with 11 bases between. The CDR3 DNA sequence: TGCGCCAGCAGCTTGGGGGGGGGCCCAAATTCACCCCTCCACTTT. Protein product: CASSLGGGPNSPLHF.

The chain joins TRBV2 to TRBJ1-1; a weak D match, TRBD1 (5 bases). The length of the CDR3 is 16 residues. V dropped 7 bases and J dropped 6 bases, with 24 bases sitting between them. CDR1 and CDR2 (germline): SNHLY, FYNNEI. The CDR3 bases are TGTGCCAGCAACGACCTGTCAAGGGGCGCCGTGGCTGAAGCTTTCTTT. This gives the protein CASNDLSRGAVAEAFF. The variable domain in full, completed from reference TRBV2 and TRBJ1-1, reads EPEVTQTPSHQVTQMGQEVILRCVPISNHLYFYWYRQILGQKVEFLVSFYNNEISEKSEIFDDQFSVERPDGSNFTLKIRSTKLEDSAMYFCASNDLSRGAVAEAFFGQGTRLTVV.

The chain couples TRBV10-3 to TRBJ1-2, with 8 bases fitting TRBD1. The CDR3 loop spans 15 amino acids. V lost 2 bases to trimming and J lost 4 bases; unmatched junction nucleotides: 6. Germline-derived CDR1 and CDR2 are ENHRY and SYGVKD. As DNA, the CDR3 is TGTGCCATCAGTGAGCCCGGGACAGGTTCCTATGGCTACACCTTC. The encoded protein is CAISEPGTGSYGYTF.

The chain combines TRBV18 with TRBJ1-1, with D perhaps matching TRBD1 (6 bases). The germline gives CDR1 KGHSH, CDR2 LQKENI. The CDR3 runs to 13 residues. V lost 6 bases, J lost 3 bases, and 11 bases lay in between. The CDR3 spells CASSVDRDTEAFF. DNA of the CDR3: TGTGCCAGCTCGGTGGACAGAGACACTGAAGCTTTCTTT.